This note documents a single T cell receptor (beta chain) sequence. What this receptor recognizes is not known. Base quality data are lacking; no much larger clone is found one base away. TCR CDR3 regions were amplified from genomic DNA by multiplex PCR using the deep immunoSEQ assay. Extracted genomic DNA from each cell subset was spread evenly across all wells of several immunoSEQ 96-well plates, with each plate serving as a replicate. Each replicate PCR for sorted subsets received about 220 ng genomic DNA, equal to about 30,000 T cell genomes. The purified libraries were quantified using a Qubit 3.0 fluorometer, sized with a Bioanalyzer 2100, and then quantified again using the KAPA Library Quantification kit. Every immunoSEQ 96-well plate was sequenced on a dedicated single-read 150-cycle Illumina NextSeq 550 flow cell. In the source study's methods: Because the immunoSEQ output held only junctional sequences and lacked quality scores, the filtering could not match the filtering applied to full-length reads. Sequences were annotated with PyIR, a Python wrapper for IgBLAST v1.9, using IMGT germline references to assign V/J genes and CDR3. Reads were filtered out if the reads had weak V/J assignments (E-value above 1e-6), no CDR3, stop codons, out-of-frame junctions, or ambiguous translated residues. V3J clonotypes were defined as sequences sharing an identical inferred V gene, J gene, and CDR3 amino acid sequence. The percentage overlap between two repertoires was calculated by dividing the number of shared unique clonotypes by the size of the smaller repertoire. RTK rarefaction, the Chao1 estimator, and Recon v2.1 estimates of unobserved clonotypes were used to assess repertoire richness. OLGA was used to compute generation probabilities for all TCRbeta clonotypes that the gDNA method yielded from a handful of donors. This is the immuneACCESS table as TCRdb keeps it, with only in-frame sequences that have V and J called. A part of the clones is gone; compared with another copy, unresolved V genes explain less than half, and the rest is unexplained. V, J and clone size are taken as reported in that table, and D and trimming were inferred from the DNA itself. This sample comprises 2 million to 2.5 million clones, 85% to 95% of them detected only once. Jointly, the top ten make up 0.37% of the sample.

The donors were healthy, HIV-negative adults who had no recently reported acute infections or vaccinations. Every donor was a Caucasian adult living in Nashville, Tennessee, USA. CD4+ T cells were enriched by magnetic negative selection; naive cells were then positively selected on CD45RA, and the negative fraction formed the memory subset. Blood was collected by leukapheresis, and PBMCs were isolated by Ficoll-Histopaque density gradient centrifugation and then cryopreserved in liquid nitrogen vapor phase. Purity and quantity of every magnetically sorted T cell population were checked by analytical flow cytometry. Each sorted fraction had its genomic DNA isolated and then quantified by UV absorbance on a Nanodrop 2000c. The sample belongs to a study of shared clonotypes between healthy human individuals (TCRdb year 2020). Broadly, across the study: Two women and a few men aged 18 to 49 years were included in the cohort. For each donor, CD4 naive and CD4 memory were each given three plates, CD8 naive was given two plates, and CD8 memory was given one plate. Blood TCR repertoires of 5 or 6 healthy adults were deeply sequenced to estimate repertoire size and the extent of clonotype sharing between individuals. To increase sequencing depth and limit assay-specific biases, different laboratories used diverse techniques to prepare libraries and sequence TCR repertoires. Leukapheresis yielded between about 0.9 and 8.9 billion PBMCs per donor.

Results the study describes overall, beyond this receptor: Across a handful of donors, 5% to 6% of naive CD4, roughly 3.3% of naive CD8, 2.3% of memory CD4, and about 0.4% of memory CD8 clonotypes were shared. Rarefaction of sorted-subset datasets indicated incomplete sequencing despite the large sequencing depth. Compared with non-shared clonotypes, the clonotypes found in all four sorted-subset donors had higher generation probabilities. Larger estimated clonotype richness was generally found for naive subsets than for memory subsets. The small number of donors limited the genetic and exposure-history diversity represented. Pairwise subsampling led to the expectation that sequencing depth would affect the degree of clonotype sharing among donors. Sampling was restricted to blood, and TCR repertoires in tissues likely differ from the TCR repertoires found in blood.

In the germline V gene, CDR1 corresponds to MDHEN and CDR2 to SYDVKM. The CDR3, cysteine through phenylalanine, is 12 amino acids long. Just CDR3 DNA is preserved here, 36 bases in frame from base 1. The V end loses 2 bases and the J end loses 15 bases, and a stretch of 14 bases separates them. Sequencing input: naive CD4+ T cells from PBMCs. What this sample's cell subset or site label stands for: CD45RA+ positively selected. Here the chain combines TRBV28 and TRBJ2-1, and TRBD1 may be the D gene, going by 5 matching bases. The receptor was derived from a man aged 18 to 29 in good health. Some clones in this sample may be carry-over from other donors' samples. The nucleotides read TGTGCCAGCAGTTTACCCGGACAAGGGCGGTTCTTC. It encodes CASSLPGQGRFF.